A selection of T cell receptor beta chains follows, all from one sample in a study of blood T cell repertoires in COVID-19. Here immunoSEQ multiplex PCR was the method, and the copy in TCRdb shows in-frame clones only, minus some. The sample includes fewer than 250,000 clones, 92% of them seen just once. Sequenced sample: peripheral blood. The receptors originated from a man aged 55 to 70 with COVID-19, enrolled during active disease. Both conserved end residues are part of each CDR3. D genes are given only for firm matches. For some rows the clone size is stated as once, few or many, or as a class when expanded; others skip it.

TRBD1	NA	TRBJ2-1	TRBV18	TGTGCCAGCAGCTTGACAGGGTTGTCCTACAATGAGCAGTTCTTC	CASSLTGLSYNEQFF
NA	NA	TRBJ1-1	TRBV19	TGTGCCAGTCGAGACAGGCGAGGGGTCGCTGAAGCTTTCTTT	CASRDRRGVAEAFF
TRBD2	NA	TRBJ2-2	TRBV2	TGTGCCAGCAGCGGAGCCGCTAGCGGGAGGGCCGGGGAGCTGTTTTTT	CASSGAASGRAGELFF
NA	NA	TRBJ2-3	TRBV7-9	TGTGCCAGCAGACGCCTTGTCGGGAACACAGATACGCAGTATTTT	CASRRLVGNTDTQYF
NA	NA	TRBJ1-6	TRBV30	TGTGCCTGGAGTGCACCAAGGAGCTCCTATAATTCACCCCTCCACTTT	CAWSAPRSSYNSPLHF
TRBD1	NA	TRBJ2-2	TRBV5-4	TGTGCCACAAGATCCGGGACAGGGGAGCACACCGGGGAGCTGTTTTTT	CATRSGTGEHTGELFF
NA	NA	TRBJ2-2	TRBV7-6	TGTGCCAGCAGCCGCGGGTCGCGCAACACCGGGGAGCTGTTTTTT	CASSRGSRNTGELFF
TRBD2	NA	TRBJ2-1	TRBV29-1	TGCAGCGTGGGGAGGGTCTACAATGAGCAGTTCTTC	CSVGRVYNEQFF
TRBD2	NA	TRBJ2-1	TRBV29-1	TGCAGCGTTGGCACTAGCGAGACCTACAATGAGCAGTTCTTC	CSVGTSETYNEQFF
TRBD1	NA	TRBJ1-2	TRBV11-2	TGTGCCAGCAGCTCCAAGAGGGACAGGGTTGGGGATTATGGCTACACCTTC	CASSSKRDRVGDYGYTF
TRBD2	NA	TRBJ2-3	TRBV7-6	TGTGCCAGCAGCCCGGGGACTAGCGGGGTTGGGGATACGCAGTATTTT	CASSPGTSGVGDTQYF
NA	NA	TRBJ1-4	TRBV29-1	TGCAGCGTTCGGGAGGGGTACTCAACTAATGAAAAACTGTTTTTT	CSVREGYSTNEKLFF
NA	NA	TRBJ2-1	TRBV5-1	TGCGCCAGCAGCTTGGACCCAGGGGCAGGTTACAATGAGCAGTTCTTC	CASSLDPGAGYNEQFF
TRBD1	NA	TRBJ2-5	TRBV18	TGTGCCAGCTCACCAACTGGCCAGGCAGGGGGAGAGACCCAGTACTTC	CASSPTGQAGGETQYF
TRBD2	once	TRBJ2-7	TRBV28	TGTGCCAGCAGTTTATTCACTAGCGGGAGGTACGAGCAGTACTTC	CASSLFTSGRYEQYF
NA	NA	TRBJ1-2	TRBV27	TGTGCCAGCAGCCCCAGGCAGCTCTATGGCTACACCTTC	CASSPRQLYGYTF
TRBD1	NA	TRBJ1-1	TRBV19	TGTGCCAGTAGTATGGGGGACAGGATTAACACTGAAGCTTTCTTT	CASSMGDRINTEAFF
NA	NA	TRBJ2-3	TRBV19	TGTGCCAGTAGTTCCAGCGGCCAGCACACAGATACGCAGTATTTT	CASSSSGQHTDTQYF
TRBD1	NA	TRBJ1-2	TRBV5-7	TGTGCCAGCAGCTTAGGACAGGGGGTTGTCTATGGCTACACCTTC	CASSLGQGVVYGYTF
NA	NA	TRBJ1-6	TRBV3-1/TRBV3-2	TGTGCCAGCAGCCGGAAAGGAACAGGGAATTCACCCCTCCACTTT	CASSRKGTGNSPLHF
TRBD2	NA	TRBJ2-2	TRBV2	TGTGCCAGCAGGGCTGAGGGGACTAGCGGCTTCACCGGGGAGCTGTTTTTT	CASRAEGTSGFTGELFF
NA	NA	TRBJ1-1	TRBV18	TGTGCCAGCTCACCCCAGGGTACTGAAGCTTTCTTT	CASSPQGTEAFF
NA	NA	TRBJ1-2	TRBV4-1	TGCGCCAGCAGCCAAGTTTCGCGGGAAAACTATGGCTACACCTTC	CASSQVSRENYGYTF
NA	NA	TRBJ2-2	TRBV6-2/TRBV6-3	TGTGCCAGCAGCCGCACCTGGACAGGGAGGGACACCGGGGAGCTGTTTTTT	CASSRTWTGRDTGELFF
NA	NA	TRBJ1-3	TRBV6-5	TGTGCCAGCAGTCCTGGAGCCTCTGGAAACACCATATATTTT	CASSPGASGNTIYF
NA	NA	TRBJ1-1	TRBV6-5	TGTGCCAGCAGGGCATATGAGAACACTGAAGCTTTCTTT	CASRAYENTEAFF
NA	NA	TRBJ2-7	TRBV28	TGTGCCAGCAGTCCCCCCGTGGGAGTGCGCGAGCAGTACTTC	CASSPPVGVREQYF
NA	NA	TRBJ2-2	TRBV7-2	TGTGCCAGCAGCCAAGGGGCCTCCGCGAACACCGGGGAGCTGTTTTTT	CASSQGASANTGELFF
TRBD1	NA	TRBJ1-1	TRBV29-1	TGCAGCGGGGGACAGGTTAACACTGAAGCTTTCTTT	CSGGQVNTEAFF
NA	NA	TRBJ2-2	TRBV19	TGTGCCAGTAGTTCCAGGGAGGTCCGGGAGCTGTTTTTT	CASSSREVRELFF
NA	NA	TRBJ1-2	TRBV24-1	TGTGCCACCAGTGACTACAGCTATGGCTACACCTTC	CATSDYSYGYTF
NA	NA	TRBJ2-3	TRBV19	TGTGCCAGTAGTATTCAGGCAGCCAGCACAGATACGCAGTATTTT	CASSIQAASTDTQYF
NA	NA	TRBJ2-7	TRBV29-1	TGCAGCGTTGGAGGACAGAACTACGAGCAGTACTTC	CSVGGQNYEQYF
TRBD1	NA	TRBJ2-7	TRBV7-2	TGTGCCAGCAGCCCGGACAGGAGCGACGAGCAGTACTTC	CASSPDRSDEQYF
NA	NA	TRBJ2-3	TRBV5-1	TGCGCCAGCAGCTTGGGAACAGCTAGCACAGATACGCAGTATTTT	CASSLGTASTDTQYF
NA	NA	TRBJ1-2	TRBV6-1	TGTGCCAGCAGTGAAGAGAGGGGGGGTAACTATGGCTACACCTTC	CASSEERGGNYGYTF
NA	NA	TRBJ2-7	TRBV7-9	TGTGCCAGCAGCTTAGCGGGAGTCAACGAGCAGTACTTC	CASSLAGVNEQYF
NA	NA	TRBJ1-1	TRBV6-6	TGTGCCAGCATACAGGCAGCGGGGAACACTGAAGCTTTCTTT	CASIQAAGNTEAFF
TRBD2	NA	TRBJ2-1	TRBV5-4	TGTGCCAGCAGCTTAGGTTCTAGCGGCTCCTACAATGAGCAGTTCTTC	CASSLGSSGSYNEQFF
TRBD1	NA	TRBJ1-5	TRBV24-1	TGTGCCACCAGTGATCCCACAGGGGAAGATCAGCCCCAGCATTTT	CATSDPTGEDQPQHF
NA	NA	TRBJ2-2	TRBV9	TGTGCCAGCAGCGTAACTAGCCGGATTCCCGGGGAGCTGTTTTTT	CASSVTSRIPGELFF
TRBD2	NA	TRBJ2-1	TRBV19	TGTGCCAGTAGTATAAATTACGGGACTAGCGGATACAATGAGCAGTTCTTC	CASSINYGTSGYNEQFF
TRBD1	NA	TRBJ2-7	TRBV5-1	TGCGCCAGCAGCACGCCGGGACAGGGCTACGGGCAGTACTTC	CASSTPGQGYGQYF
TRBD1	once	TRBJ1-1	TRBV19	TGTGCCAGTAGTATTTTTGGTTTGGGCAGGGGGACTGAAGCTTTCTTT	CASSIFGLGRGTEAFF
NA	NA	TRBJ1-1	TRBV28	TGTGCCAGCAGTGGGTCGACAGGATTGAACACTGAAGCTTTCTTT	CASSGSTGLNTEAFF
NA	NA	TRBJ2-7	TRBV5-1	TGCGCCAGCAGCCGGACTCCAGGGGCCCACGAGCAGTACTTC	CASSRTPGAHEQYF
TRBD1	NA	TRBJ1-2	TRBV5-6	TGTGCCAGCAGCTTGGTGCAGGGGGCCTATGGCTACACCTTC	CASSLVQGAYGYTF
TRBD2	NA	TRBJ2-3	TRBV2	TGTGCCAGCAGGGAGGGACTAGCGGGAGGGCCGAGGGGGACGCAGTATTTT	CASREGLAGGPRGTQYF
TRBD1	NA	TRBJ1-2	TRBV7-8	TGTGCCAGCAGCCATGGTGGGACAGCAACTAACTATGGCTACACCTTC	CASSHGGTATNYGYTF
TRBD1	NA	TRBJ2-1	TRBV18	TGTGCCAGCTCCCCACAGGGGGCGGGCGGTGAGCAGTTCTTC	CASSPQGAGGEQFF
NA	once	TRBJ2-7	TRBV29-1	TGCAGCGGGACAGACTCCTACGAGCAGTACTTC	CSGTDSYEQYF
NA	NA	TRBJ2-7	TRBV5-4	TGTGCCAGCAGCGCCACAGGGGGGAGGGAGGAGCAGTACTTC	CASSATGGREEQYF